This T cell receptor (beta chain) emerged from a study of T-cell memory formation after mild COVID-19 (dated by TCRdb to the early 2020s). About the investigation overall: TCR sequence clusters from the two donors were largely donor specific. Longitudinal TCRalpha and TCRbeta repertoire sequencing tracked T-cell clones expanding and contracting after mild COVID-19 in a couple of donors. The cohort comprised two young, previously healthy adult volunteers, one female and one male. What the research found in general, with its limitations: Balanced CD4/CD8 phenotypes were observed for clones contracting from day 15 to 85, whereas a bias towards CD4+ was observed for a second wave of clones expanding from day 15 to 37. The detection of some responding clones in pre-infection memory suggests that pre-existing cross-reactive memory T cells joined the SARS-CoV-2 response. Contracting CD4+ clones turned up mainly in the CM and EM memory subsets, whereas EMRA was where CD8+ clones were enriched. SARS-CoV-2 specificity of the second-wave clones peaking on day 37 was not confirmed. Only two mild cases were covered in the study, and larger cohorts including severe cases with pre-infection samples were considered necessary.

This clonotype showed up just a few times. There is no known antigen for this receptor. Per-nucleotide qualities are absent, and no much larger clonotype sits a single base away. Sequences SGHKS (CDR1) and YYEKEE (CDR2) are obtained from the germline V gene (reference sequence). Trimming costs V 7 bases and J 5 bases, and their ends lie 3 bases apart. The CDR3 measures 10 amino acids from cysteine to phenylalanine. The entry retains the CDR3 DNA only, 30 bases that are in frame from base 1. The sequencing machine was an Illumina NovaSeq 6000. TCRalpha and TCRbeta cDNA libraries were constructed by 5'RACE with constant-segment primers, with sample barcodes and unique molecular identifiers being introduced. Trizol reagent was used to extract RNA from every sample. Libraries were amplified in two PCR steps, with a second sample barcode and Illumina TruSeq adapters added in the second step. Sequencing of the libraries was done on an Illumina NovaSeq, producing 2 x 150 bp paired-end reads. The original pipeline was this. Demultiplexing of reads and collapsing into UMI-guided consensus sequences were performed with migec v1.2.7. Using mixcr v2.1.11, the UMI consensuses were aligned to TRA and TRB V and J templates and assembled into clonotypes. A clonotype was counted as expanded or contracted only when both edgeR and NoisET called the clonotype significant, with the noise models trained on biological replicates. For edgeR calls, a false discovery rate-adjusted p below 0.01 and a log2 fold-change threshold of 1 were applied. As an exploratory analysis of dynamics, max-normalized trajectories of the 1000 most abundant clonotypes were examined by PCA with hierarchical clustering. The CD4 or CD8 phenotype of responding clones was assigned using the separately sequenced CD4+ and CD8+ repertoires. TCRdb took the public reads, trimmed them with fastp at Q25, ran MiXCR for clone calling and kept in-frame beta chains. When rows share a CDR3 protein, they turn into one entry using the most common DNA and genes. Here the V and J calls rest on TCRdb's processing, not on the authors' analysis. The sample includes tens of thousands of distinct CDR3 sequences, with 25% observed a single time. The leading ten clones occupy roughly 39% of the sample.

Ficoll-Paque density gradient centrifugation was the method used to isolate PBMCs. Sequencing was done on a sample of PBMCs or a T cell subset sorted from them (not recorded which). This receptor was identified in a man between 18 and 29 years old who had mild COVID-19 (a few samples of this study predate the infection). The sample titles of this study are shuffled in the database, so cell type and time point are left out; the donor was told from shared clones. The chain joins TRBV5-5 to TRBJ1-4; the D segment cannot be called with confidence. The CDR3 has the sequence CASRNEKLFF. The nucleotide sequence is TGTGCCAGCCGAAATGAAAAACTGTTTTTT.